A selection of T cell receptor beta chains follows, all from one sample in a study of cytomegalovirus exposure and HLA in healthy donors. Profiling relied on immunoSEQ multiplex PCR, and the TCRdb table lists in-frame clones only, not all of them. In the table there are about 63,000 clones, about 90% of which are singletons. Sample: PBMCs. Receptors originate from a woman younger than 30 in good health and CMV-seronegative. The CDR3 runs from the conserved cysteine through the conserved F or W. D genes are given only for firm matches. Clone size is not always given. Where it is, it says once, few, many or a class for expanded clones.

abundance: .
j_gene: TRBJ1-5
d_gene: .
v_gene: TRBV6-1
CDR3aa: CASSEAAGFSNQPQHF
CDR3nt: TGTGCCAGCAGTGAAGCAGCCGGGTTTAGCAATCAGCCCCAGCATTTT

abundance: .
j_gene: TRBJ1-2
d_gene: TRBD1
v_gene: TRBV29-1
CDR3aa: CSVEEQGSGYTF
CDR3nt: TGCAGCGTTGAAGAACAGGGGTCTGGCTACACCTTC

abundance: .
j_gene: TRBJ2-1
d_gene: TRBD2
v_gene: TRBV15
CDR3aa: CATKGTSGSSSYNEQFF
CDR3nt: TGTGCCACCAAAGGGACTAGCGGGAGTAGCTCCTACAATGAGCAGTTCTTC

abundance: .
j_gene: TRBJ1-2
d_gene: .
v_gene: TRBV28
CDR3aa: CASRQGGYTF
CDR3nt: TGTGCCAGCAGGCAGGGAGGCTACACCTTC

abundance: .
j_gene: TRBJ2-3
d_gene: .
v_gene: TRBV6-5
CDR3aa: CASSLGDTQYF
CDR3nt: TGTGCCAGCAGTCTGGGCGATACGCAGTATTTT

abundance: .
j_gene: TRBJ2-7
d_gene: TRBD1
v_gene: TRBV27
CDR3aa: CASSLQGAGSISYEQYF
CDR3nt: TGTGCCAGCAGTCTACAGGGGGCGGGGAGCATTTCCTACGAGCAGTACTTC

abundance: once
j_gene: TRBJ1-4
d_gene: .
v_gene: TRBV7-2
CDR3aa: CASSRGQGGEKLFF
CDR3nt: TGTGCCAGTAGTAGAGGGCAGGGAGGAGAAAAACTGTTTTTT

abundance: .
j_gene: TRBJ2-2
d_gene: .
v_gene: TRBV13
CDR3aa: CASSSLIGGELFF
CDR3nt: TGTGCCAGCAGTTCGTTGATCGGCGGGGAGCTGTTTTTT

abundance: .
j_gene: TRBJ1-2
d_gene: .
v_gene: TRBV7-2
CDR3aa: CASSLAPAGGGYTF
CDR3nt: TGTGCCAGCAGCTTAGCGCCGGCAGGTGGGGGCTACACCTTC

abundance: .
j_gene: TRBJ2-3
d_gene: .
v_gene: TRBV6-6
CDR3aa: CASSLRTARTQYF
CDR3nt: TGTGCCAGCAGTCTGCGGACAGCTCGGACGCAGTATTTT

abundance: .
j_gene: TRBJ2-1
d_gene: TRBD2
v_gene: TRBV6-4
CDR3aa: CASRLSGGLHNEQFF
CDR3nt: TGTGCCAGCAGACTGAGCGGGGGACTCCACAATGAGCAGTTCTTC

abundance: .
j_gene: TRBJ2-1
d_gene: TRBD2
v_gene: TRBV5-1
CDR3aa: CASSPSGSTYNEQFF
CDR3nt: TGCGCCAGCAGCCCTAGCGGGAGTACCTACAATGAGCAGTTCTTC

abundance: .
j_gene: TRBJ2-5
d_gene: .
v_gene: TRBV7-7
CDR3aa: CASSAYSSGEWETQYF
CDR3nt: TGTGCCAGCAGCGCGTATTCCTCAGGGGAGTGGGAGACCCAGTACTTC

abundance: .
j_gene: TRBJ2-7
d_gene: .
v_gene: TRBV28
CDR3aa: CASTPTMGAGDEQYF
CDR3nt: TGTGCCAGCACCCCCACAATGGGGGCGGGCGACGAGCAGTACTTC

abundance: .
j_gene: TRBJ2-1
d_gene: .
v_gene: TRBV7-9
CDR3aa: CASRFLSEDEQFF
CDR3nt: TGTGCCAGCAGATTCCTGTCCGAGGATGAGCAGTTCTTC

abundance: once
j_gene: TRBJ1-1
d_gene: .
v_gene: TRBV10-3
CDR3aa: CAISESQGNTEAFF
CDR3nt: TGTGCCATCAGTGAGAGTCAGGGGAACACTGAAGCTTTCTTT

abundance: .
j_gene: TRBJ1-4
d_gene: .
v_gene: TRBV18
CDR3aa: CASSPGAANEKLFF
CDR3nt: TGTGCCAGCTCACCAGGGGCGGCGAATGAAAAACTGTTTTTT

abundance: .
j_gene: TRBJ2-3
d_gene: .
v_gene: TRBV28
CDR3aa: CASSFVRAGSGTQYF
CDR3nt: TGTGCCAGCAGTTTCGTAAGAGCCGGGAGCGGTACGCAGTATTTT

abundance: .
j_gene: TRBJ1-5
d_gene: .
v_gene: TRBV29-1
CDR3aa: CSAGTPNQPQHF
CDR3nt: TGCAGCGCAGGGACACCCAATCAGCCCCAGCATTTT

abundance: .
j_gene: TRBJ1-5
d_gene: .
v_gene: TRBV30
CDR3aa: CAWSVRGSLNQPQHF
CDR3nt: TGTGCCTGGAGTGTACGAGGTAGCCTCAATCAGCCCCAGCATTTT

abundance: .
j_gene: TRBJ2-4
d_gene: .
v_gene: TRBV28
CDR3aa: CAVRDIAKNIQYF
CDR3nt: TGTGCCGTCCGGGACATAGCCAAAAACATTCAGTACTTC

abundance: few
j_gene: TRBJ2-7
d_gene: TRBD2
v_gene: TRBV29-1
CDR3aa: CSVQNSGMNYEQYF
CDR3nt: TGCAGCGTTCAAAATAGCGGGATGAACTACGAGCAGTACTTC

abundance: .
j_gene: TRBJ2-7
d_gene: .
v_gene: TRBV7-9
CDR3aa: CASSRTALGVHSLGSEQYF
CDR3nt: TGTGCCAGCAGCCGGACAGCGCTCGGCGTCCATTCGTTAGGGTCCGAGCAGTACTTC

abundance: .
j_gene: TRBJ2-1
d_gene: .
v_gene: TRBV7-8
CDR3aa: CASSPRGGSSYNEQFF
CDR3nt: TGTGCCAGCAGCCCCCGCGGGGGCAGCTCCTACAATGAGCAGTTCTTC

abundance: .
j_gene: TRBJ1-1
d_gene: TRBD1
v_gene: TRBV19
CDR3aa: CASSSDGRGLTEAFF
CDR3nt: TGTGCCAGTAGTAGTGATGGCAGGGGGCTCACTGAAGCTTTCTTT

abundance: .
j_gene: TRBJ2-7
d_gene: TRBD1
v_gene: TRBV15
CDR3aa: CATSRDVTGGYEQYF
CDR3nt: TGTGCCACCAGCAGAGATGTTACAGGGGGCTACGAGCAGTACTTC

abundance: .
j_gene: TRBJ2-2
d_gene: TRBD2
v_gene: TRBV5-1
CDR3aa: CASSGLAGDTGELFF
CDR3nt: TGCGCCAGCAGCGGCCTAGCGGGAGATACCGGGGAGCTGTTTTTT

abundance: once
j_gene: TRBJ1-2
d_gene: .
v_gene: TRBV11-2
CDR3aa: CASSLDRSSGGYTF
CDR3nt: TGTGCCAGCAGCTTAGATAGGAGTTCCGGAGGCTACACCTTC

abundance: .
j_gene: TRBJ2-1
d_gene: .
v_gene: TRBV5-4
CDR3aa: CASSLGGALYNEQFF
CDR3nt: TGTGCCAGCAGCTTAGGGGGGGCTCTCTACAATGAGCAGTTCTTC

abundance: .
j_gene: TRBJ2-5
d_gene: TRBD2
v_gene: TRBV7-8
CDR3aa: CASSLAGGPWETQYF
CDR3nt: TGTGCCAGCAGCTTAGCGGGAGGGCCGTGGGAGACCCAGTACTTC

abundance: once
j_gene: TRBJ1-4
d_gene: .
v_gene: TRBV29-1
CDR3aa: CSVVTEGPSAFF
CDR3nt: TGCAGCGTTGTGACCGAGGGTCCATCAGCATTTTTT

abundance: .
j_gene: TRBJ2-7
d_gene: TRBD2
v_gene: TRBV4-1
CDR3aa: CASSQSLAGYYEQYF
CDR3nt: TGCGCCAGCAGCCAATCTCTAGCGGGATACTACGAGCAGTACTTC

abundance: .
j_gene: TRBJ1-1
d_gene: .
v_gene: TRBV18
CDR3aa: CASSPSFGGRGNTEAFF
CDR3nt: TGTGCCAGCTCACCATCATTCGGGGGGCGGGGGAACACTGAAGCTTTCTTT

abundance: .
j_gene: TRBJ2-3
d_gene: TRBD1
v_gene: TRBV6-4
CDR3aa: CASRGQGQTDTQYF
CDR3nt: TGTGCCAGCAGGGGACAGGGGCAAACAGATACGCAGTATTTT

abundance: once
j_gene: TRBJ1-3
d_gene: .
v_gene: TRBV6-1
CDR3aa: CASSGQGGSGNTIYF
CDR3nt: TGTGCCAGCAGTGGGCAGGGTGGGTCAGGAAACACCATATATTTT

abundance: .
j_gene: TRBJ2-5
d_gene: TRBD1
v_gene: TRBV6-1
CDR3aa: CASGRMTGGETQYF
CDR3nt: TGTGCCAGCGGACGGATGACAGGGGGCGAGACCCAGTACTTC

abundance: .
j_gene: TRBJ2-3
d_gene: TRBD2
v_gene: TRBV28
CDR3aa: CASSFGEGRLAGTSSTDTQYF
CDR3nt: TGTGCCAGCAGTTTTGGGGAAGGGAGGTTAGCGGGGACGTCGAGCACAGATACGCAGTATTTT

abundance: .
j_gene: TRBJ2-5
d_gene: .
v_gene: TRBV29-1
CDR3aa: CSVDLGQGETQYF
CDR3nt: TGCAGCGTCGATCTAGGTCAGGGAGAGACCCAGTACTTC

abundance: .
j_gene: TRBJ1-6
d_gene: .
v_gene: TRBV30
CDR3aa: CASDGRGYNSPLHF
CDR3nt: TGTGCCTCGGATGGCCGGGGGTATAATTCACCCCTCCACTTT

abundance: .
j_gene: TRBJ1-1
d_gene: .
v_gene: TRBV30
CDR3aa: CACNPQGLGTEAFF
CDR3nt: TGTGCCTGCAATCCCCAGGGTTTAGGGACTGAAGCTTTCTTT

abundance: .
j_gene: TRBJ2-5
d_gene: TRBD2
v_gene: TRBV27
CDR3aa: CASSSGLAGGMETQYF
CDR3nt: TGTGCCAGCAGTTCCGGACTAGCGGGAGGGATGGAGACCCAGTACTTC

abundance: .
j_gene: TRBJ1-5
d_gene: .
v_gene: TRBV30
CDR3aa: CAWSVSGGRSQPQHF
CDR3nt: TGTGCCTGGAGTGTATCCGGGGGGCGCAGTCAGCCCCAGCATTTT

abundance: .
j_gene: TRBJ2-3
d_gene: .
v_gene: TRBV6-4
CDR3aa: CASSLGLSDTQYF
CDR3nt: TGTGCCAGCAGCTTAGGACTGTCAGATACGCAGTATTTT

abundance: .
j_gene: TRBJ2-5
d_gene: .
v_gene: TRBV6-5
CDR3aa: CASSLPEETQYF
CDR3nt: TGTGCCAGCAGCCTCCCGGAAGAGACCCAGTACTTC

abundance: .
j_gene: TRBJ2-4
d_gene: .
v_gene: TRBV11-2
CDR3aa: CASSLGWRQTTLAKNIQYF
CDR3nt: TGTGCCAGCAGCTTAGGTTGGCGACAGACCACCTTAGCCAAAAACATTCAGTACTTC

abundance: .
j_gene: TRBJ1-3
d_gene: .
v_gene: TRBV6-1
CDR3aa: CASSELRDKSSGNTIYF
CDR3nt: TGTGCCAGCAGTGAACTCCGGGACAAAAGCTCTGGAAACACCATATATTTT

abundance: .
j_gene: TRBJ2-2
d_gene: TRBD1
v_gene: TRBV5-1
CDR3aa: CASRLEGTVKTGELFF
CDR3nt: TGCGCCAGCAGACTAGAGGGGACAGTGAAAACCGGGGAGCTGTTTTTT

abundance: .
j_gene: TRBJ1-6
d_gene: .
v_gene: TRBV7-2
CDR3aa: CASGQLYNSPLHF
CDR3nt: TGTGCCAGCGGACAACTCTATAATTCACCCCTCCACTTT

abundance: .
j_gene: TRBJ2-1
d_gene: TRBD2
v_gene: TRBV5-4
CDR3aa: CASTRLAGGYYNEQFF
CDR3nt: TGTGCCAGCACCCGACTAGCGGGAGGTTATTACAATGAGCAGTTCTTC

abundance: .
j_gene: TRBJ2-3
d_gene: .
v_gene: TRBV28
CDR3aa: CASQGGEGDTQYF
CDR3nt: TGTGCCAGTCAGGGAGGAGAGGGGGATACGCAGTATTTT

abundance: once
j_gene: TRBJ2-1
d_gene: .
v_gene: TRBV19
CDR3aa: CASKLAGTGYNEQFF
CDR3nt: TGTGCCAGCAAACTCGCCGGGACTGGATACAATGAGCAGTTCTTC

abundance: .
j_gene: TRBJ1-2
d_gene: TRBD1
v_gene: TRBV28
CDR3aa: CASRTTGRANYGYTF
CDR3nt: TGTGCCAGCAGAACGACAGGGAGAGCTAACTATGGCTACACCTTC

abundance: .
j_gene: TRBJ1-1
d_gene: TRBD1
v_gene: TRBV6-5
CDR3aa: CASSTGEYAEAFF
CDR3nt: TGTGCCAGCAGCACAGGGGAGTACGCTGAAGCTTTCTTT